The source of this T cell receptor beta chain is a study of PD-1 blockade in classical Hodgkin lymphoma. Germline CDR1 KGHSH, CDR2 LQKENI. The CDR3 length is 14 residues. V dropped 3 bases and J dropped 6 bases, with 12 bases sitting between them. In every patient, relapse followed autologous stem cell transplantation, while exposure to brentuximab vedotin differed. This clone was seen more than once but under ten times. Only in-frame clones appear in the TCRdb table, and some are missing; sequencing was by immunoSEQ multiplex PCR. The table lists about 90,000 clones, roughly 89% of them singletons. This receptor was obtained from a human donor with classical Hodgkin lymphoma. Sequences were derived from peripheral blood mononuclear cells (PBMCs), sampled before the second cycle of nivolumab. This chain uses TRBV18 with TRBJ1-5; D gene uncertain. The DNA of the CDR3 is TGTGCCAGCTCACCGGGGAGTGAGAGTCAGCCCCAGCATTTT. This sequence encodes CASSPGSESQPQHF.